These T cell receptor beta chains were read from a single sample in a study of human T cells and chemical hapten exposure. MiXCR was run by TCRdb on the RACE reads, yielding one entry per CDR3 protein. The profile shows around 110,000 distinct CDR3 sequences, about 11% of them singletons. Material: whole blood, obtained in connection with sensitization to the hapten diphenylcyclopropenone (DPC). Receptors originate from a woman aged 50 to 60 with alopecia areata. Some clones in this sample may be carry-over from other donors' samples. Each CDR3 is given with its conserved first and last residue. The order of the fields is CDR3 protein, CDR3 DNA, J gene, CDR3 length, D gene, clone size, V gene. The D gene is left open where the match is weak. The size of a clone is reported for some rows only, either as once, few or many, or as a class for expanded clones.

CAGGINYEQYF | TGTGCCGGCGGGATTAACTACGAGCAGTACTTC | TRBJ2-7 | 11 | . | . | TRBV30
CASSSGKQPQHF | TGTGCCAGCAGTTCTGGAAAGCAGCCCCAGCATTTT | TRBJ1-5 | 12 | . | . | TRBV12-3/TRBV12-4
CASSPSFRFEAFF | TGTGCCAGCAGCCCCAGCTTTAGGTTTGAAGCTTTCTTT | TRBJ1-1 | 13 | . | few | TRBV6-5
CASSVSQGPYEQYF | TGTGCCAGCAGCGTCAGTCAGGGCCCCTACGAGCAGTACTTC | TRBJ2-7 | 14 | . | many | TRBV9
CASSPQLLRDTQYF | TGTGCCAGCAGCCCACAACTCCTGCGGGATACGCAGTATTTT | TRBJ2-3 | 14 | . | . | TRBV5-6
CASTRTADSNQPQHF | TGTGCCAGCACCCGGACAGCGGATAGCAATCAGCCCCAGCATTTT | TRBJ1-5 | 15 | . | . | TRBV6-1
CASSPARDTQYF | TGTGCCAGCAGTCCCGCTCGGGATACGCAGTATTTT | TRBJ2-3 | 12 | . | once | TRBV27
CASSRSGLEFF | TGTGCCAGCAGCCGCTCGGGACTAGAGTTCTTC | TRBJ2-1 | 11 | TRBD2 | few | TRBV12-3/TRBV12-4
CASSAGRTDTQYF | TGTGCCAGCAGCGCAGGGAGGACAGATACGCAGTATTTT | TRBJ2-3 | 13 | . | many | TRBV9
CASSLGGPNQPQHF | TGTGCCAGCAGCTTAGGGGGCCCTAATCAGCCCCAGCATTTT | TRBJ1-5 | 14 | . | . | TRBV11-2
CASSPQSPAEVYEQYF | TGTGCCAGCAGCCCCCAAAGTCCAGCGGAGGTATACGAGCAGTACTTC | TRBJ2-7 | 16 | . | . | TRBV21-1
CASSPAGRGMTEAFF | TGTGCCAGCAGCCCCGCCGGCAGGGGTATGACTGAAGCTTTCTTT | TRBJ1-1 | 15 | . | . | TRBV3-1
CASSFGAIDTQYF | TGTGCCAGCAGTTTCGGAGCGATCGATACGCAGTATTTT | TRBJ2-3 | 13 | . | . | TRBV6-2/TRBV6-3
CASSLARWPPEQYF | TGTGCCAGCAGCTTAGCGAGATGGCCTCCCGAGCAGTACTTC | TRBJ2-7 | 14 | . | . | TRBV11-2
CASSSPGGLGNQPQHF | TGTGCCAGCAGTTCACCCGGGGGGCTAGGCAATCAGCCCCAGCATTTT | TRBJ1-5 | 16 | . | . | TRBV28
CASSGQGLADTQYF | TGCGCCAGCAGCGGACAGGGGTTGGCAGATACGCAGTATTTT | TRBJ2-3 | 14 | TRBD1 | few | TRBV4-1
CASSQEFLRGNTEAFF | TGTGCCAGCAGCCAAGAGTTTTTGAGGGGAAACACTGAAGCTTTCTTT | TRBJ1-1 | 16 | . | . | TRBV14
CASSISGSTDTQYF | TGCGCCAGCAGCATTAGCGGTAGCACAGATACGCAGTATTTT | TRBJ2-3 | 14 | . | many | TRBV5-1
CASSLVSGRQPQHF | TGTGCCAGCAGCTTGGTATCAGGGAGGCAGCCCCAGCATTTT | TRBJ1-5 | 14 | . | . | TRBV5-5
CASSVTEFLNTEAFF | TGTGCCAGCAGTGTGACAGAGTTCCTGAACACTGAAGCTTTCTTT | TRBJ1-1 | 15 | . | few | TRBV6-1
CASTTGVTEAFF | TGTGCCAGCACAACAGGGGTTACTGAAGCTTTCTTT | TRBJ1-1 | 12 | TRBD1 | . | TRBV28
CASSQDWTSGGAGDTQYF | TGTGCCAGCAGCCAAGATTGGACTAGCGGGGGGGCCGGGGATACGCAGTATTTT | TRBJ2-3 | 18 | TRBD2 | few | TRBV4-2
CATSTAPNTEAFF | TGTGCCACCAGCACAGCACCGAACACTGAAGCTTTCTTT | TRBJ1-1 | 13 | . | . | TRBV15
CASSLLPGQGNTEAFF | TGTGCCAGCAGTTTATTACCGGGACAGGGGAACACTGAAGCTTTCTTT | TRBJ1-1 | 16 | TRBD1 | . | TRBV28
CASSRGLAVTDTQYF | TGTGCCAGCAGCCGGGGACTAGCGGTGACAGATACGCAGTATTTT | TRBJ2-3 | 15 | TRBD2 | . | TRBV5-4
CASSLYAGFGTDTQYF | TGTGCCAGCAGCTTATACGCGGGATTTGGGACAGATACGCAGTATTTT | TRBJ2-3 | 16 | . | . | TRBV7-2
CASRPLGVTGELFF | TGTGCCAGCAGACCTCTAGGTGTAACCGGGGAGCTGTTTTTT | TRBJ2-2 | 14 | . | . | TRBV6-4
CASSQAATDTQYF | TGCGCCAGCAGCCAAGCGGCCACAGATACGCAGTATTTT | TRBJ2-3 | 13 | . | . | TRBV4-3
CATSGLGTGGFQETQYF | TGTGCCACCAGTGGTCTAGGGACAGGGGGCTTCCAAGAGACCCAGTACTTC | TRBJ2-5 | 17 | TRBD1 | . | TRBV24-1
CSAREQGTFNQPQHF | TGCAGTGCTAGAGAACAGGGGACCTTCAATCAGCCCCAGCATTTT | TRBJ1-5 | 15 | TRBD1 | . | TRBV20-1
CASSQTSGSDTQYF | TGCGCCAGCAGTCAAACTAGCGGGAGTGATACGCAGTATTTT | TRBJ2-3 | 14 | TRBD2 | many | TRBV10-1
CASSPAGGYGYTF | TGTGCCAGCAGCCCAGCTGGGGGCTATGGCTACACCTTC | TRBJ1-2 | 13 | . | . | TRBV7-2
CASSQTSGGEQFF | TGTGCCAGCAGCCAAACTAGCGGGGGGGAGCAGTTCTTC | TRBJ2-1 | 13 | TRBD2 | few | TRBV3-1
CASQTQSLSGNTIYF | TGTGCCAGCCAGACACAGTCCCTCTCTGGAAACACCATATATTTT | TRBJ1-3 | 15 | . | . | TRBV7-2
CASSLEGGDWDEQFF | TGCGCCAGCAGCTTGGAAGGGGGGGATTGGGATGAGCAGTTCTTC | TRBJ2-1 | 15 | . | many | TRBV5-1